Following are 5 T cell receptor beta chains from one sample sequenced in a study of graft-versus-host responses after intestinal transplantation. Sequenced by immunoSEQ multiplex PCR; TCRdb stores in-frame clones only, minus some. This sample has some 80,000 clones; approximately 90% occur once, and the top ten carry 6% to 9%. Their specific antigens are unknown. The sequenced sample was unstimulated CD8+ T cells sorted from spleen or lymph node cells, obtained before transplant. Receptors originate from a human donor who was the organ donor for an intestinal transplant.

The chain recombines TRBV5-5 with TRBJ2-7, with TRBD1 matching 8 bases. Germline V lookup: CDR1 SGHKS, CDR2 YYEKEE (reference sequence). This CDR3 is built from 14 residues. The trim removed 0 bases at V and 3 bases at J, leaving 2 bases unmatched. CDR3 sequence (DNA): TGTGCCAGCAGCTTGGAGGACAGGGTCTACGAGCAGTACTTC. Amino acids: CASSLEDRVYEQYF.

V usage is TRBV9 and J usage is TRBJ2-3, with D perhaps TRBD2 (7 bases). V was shortened by 0 bases and J by 3 bases, with 14 bases between the two germline ends. The CDR3 has 16 amino acids. CDR1 and CDR2 from the germline V gene are SGDLS and YYNGEE. CDR3 loop: CASSVGGGEFTDTQYF. Here the CDR3 DNA reads TGTGCCAGCAGCGTAGGCGGGGGCGAGTTTACAGATACGCAGTATTTT.

The sample holds one count of this clone. The chain uses TRBV5-1 and TRBJ2-7; 9 bases are a match to TRBD2. Germline CDR1 reads SGHRS; CDR2 reads YFSETQ. The CDR3 has 16 amino acids. Germline trimming cut 0 bases from V and 1 base from J; bases unmatched to any gene: 5. The CDR3 DNA reads as TGCGCCAGCAGCTTGGCGGCTAGCGGGACTTCCTACGAGCAGTACTTC. It translates to CASSLAASGTSYEQYF.

This rearrangement joins TRBV7-6 to TRBJ2-2; D is possibly TRBD2 (6 bases). The germline gives CDR1 SGHVS, CDR2 FNYEAQ. V was cut by 5 bases and J by 0 bases, with 13 bases left in between. The CDR3 covers 16 residues. The CDR3: CASSLTGGTNTGELFF. DNA of the CDR3: TGTGCCAGCAGCCTAACCGGGGGAACGAACACCGGGGAGCTGTTTTTT.

A single count supports this clone. This chain uses TRBV13 with TRBJ2-7; D may be TRBD2 (5 bases). The CDR3 has 13 residues. Germline CDR1 and CDR2: PRHDT and FYEKMQ (reference sequence). V lost 1 base, J lost 4 bases, and 8 bases lay in between. DNA of the CDR3: TGTGCCAGCAGCTTAGCGGGGTCATACGAGCAGTACTTC. The encoded protein is CASSLAGSYEQYF.